This T cell receptor beta chain stems from a study of cytomegalovirus exposure and HLA in healthy donors. Overall study results and limits: Trimming of TCR beta V- and J-genes showed a link, identified in a later analysis, to a missense DCLRE1C variant.

It was with 60 Vbeta and 13 Jbeta primers that the PCR ran. Sequenced by immunoSEQ multiplex PCR; TCRdb stores in-frame clones only, minus some. The data hold about 120,000 clones, with around 78% observed a single time. Germline CDR1 is PRHDT and CDR2 is FYEKMQ (reference sequence). Losses at the gene ends were 6 bases for V and 0 bases for J; bases not matched to a gene: 16. The CDR3 runs to 18 residues. In regard to this clone: Its cognate antigen is unknown.

Sequencing was carried out using PBMCs. The clonotype was recovered from a man aged 18-30 years in good health and CMV-seropositive. J is TRBJ2-7 and V is TRBV13; 8 bases line up with TRBD1. CDR3 in amino acids: CASRWTGRGGPASYEQYF. The CDR3 DNA sequence: TGTGCCAGCAGGTGGACAGGGAGAGGGGGACCCGCCTCCTACGAGCAGTACTTC.